This T cell receptor beta chain was recorded in a study of ipilimumab plus nivolumab after autologous stem cell transplantation. Across the whole study: Median doses per patient: a few ipilimumab, under ten nivolumab. The DLBCL group included primary refractory and relapsed cases.

This CDR3 is built from 16 residues. Trimming took 7 bases from V and 1 from J, leaving 18 bases between them. Germline V gene sequence: CDR1 SGHDT, CDR2 YYEEEE. Starting 14 to 28 days after autologous transplant, ipilimumab 1 mg/kg was given. Whole-study findings and limits: TCR repertoire, Treg phenotype and gut microbiota reportedly support more study of this approach.

Details on this clone: Antigen: not known.

Repertoires were generated with immunoSEQ multiplex PCR, while TCRdb's copy carries only in-frame clones and drops some. The top ten hold 20% to 25% of the sample, which has about 22,000 clones, around four fifths seen once. This sequence was found in a male donor with diffuse large B-cell lymphoma. The chain carries TRBV5-6 and TRBJ2-1; D is perhaps TRBD1 (6 bases). The starting material was PBMCs, obtained in a trial of ipilimumab plus nivolumab as post-transplant consolidation. The DNA for the CDR3 is TGTGCCAGCTTAGCTCTTAGCAGGGGATCCTACAATGAGCAGTTCTTC. Amino acid sequence: CASLALSRGSYNEQFF. Combining the CDR3 with reference TRBV5-6 and TRBJ2-1 gives the whole variable domain DAGVTQSPTHLIKTRGQQVTLRCSPKSGHDTVSWYQQALGQGPQFIFQYYEEEERQRGNFPDRFSGHQFPNYSSELNVNALLLGDSALYLCASLALSRGSYNEQFFGPGTRLTVL.